These 5 T cell receptor beta chains share one sample of origin, sequenced in a study of shared clonotypes between healthy human individuals (dated by TCRdb to the early 2020s). The library was made by the immunoSEQ multiplex PCR assay. TCRdb took over this immuneACCESS table, retaining in-frame rearrangements with V and J assigned. Such tables are incomplete; in checked studies, under half of the missing clones stem from an unresolved V gene, and the remainder is unexplained. Present in this sample are a few million clones, more than 90% of which were seen just once. The leading ten clones occupy roughly 0.14% of the sample. Material: naive CD4+ T cells sorted from blood. Taken with the paper, the label for cell subset or site translates to: CD45RA+ positively selected. These receptor sequences come from a man in his late teens or twenties in good health.

This chain connects TRBV28 to TRBJ2-3; no clear D. The CDR3 covers 15 residues. Trimming shortened V by 2 bases and J by 3 bases, and 12 bases separated the two germline ends. The germline V gene has CDR1 MDHEN and CDR2 SYDVKM. CDR3 coding DNA: TGTGCCAGCAGTTTAGTCGGCTGGGAAACAGATACGCAGTATTTT. Translating it yields CASSLVGWETDTQYF.

This clone appeared a single time. Other DNA sequences in the sample encode the same CDR3. The V and J genes are TRBV2 and TRBJ2-5; D may be TRBD2 (6 bases). V lost 6 bases, J lost 1 base, and 9 bases lay in between. The CDR3 extends over 13 amino acids. Germline CDR1 SNHLY, CDR2 FYNNEI. CDR3 coding DNA: TGTGCCAGCAGGGGGGGTCTCCAAGAGACCCAGTACTTC. This gives the protein CASRGGLQETQYF.

The chain recombines TRBV5-1 with TRBJ2-5; D is possibly TRBD2 (7 bases). V gave up 1 base and J gave up 0 bases, with 16 bases separating them. The CDR3 sequence is 17 residues long. The germline gives CDR1 SGHRS, CDR2 YFSETQ. The DNA of the CDR3 is TGCGCCAGCAGCTTGCGGGGGGCGCCCCCCCACCAAGAGACCCAGTACTTC. Its translation: CASSLRGAPPHQETQYF.

The chain links TRBV6-1 to TRBJ2-3; possibly TRBD2 for D (5 bases). The V gene's germline CDR1 is MNHNS and CDR2 SASEGT. The V end lost 6 bases, the J end lost 9 bases, and 22 bases lay between the germline ends. The CDR3 length is 15 residues. The CDR3 DNA reads as TGTGCCAGCAGAGTGACGGGTGGGTGGGAGTCAACGCAGTATTTT. Its protein is CASRVTGGWESTQYF.

In this sample, this clone turned up a few times. This sequence joins TRBV7-9 and TRBJ2-2; TRBD1 might be the D (6 bases). The CDR3 length is 13 residues. Germline loops: CDR1 SEHNR, CDR2 FQNEAQ (reference sequence). The germline V and J ends were trimmed by 5 bases and 6 bases, with 10 bases remaining between them. CDR3 DNA: TGTGCCAGCAGCCGACAGGCCGCCGGGGAGCTGTTTTTT. This sequence encodes CASSRQAAGELFF. Full variable domain (rest looked up from reference TRBV7-9 and TRBJ2-2): DTGVSQNPRHKITKRGQNVTFRCDPISEHNRLYWYRQTLGQGPEFLTYFQNEAQLEKSRLLSDRFSAERPKGSFSTLEIQRTEQGDSAMYLCASSRQAAGELFFGEGSRLTVL.